Listed below are T cell receptor beta chains from one sample, sequenced in a study of graft-versus-host responses after intestinal transplantation. Sequencing used immunoSEQ multiplex PCR; TCRdb keeps in-frame clones, though not all of them. The repertoire includes about 80,000 clones, 85% to 90% of them detected once, and approximately 0.34% sits in the top ten. Antigens for these TCRs are unknown. The sample in question was unstimulated CD4+ T cells sorted from spleen or lymph node cells, obtained before intestinal transplant. Source of these receptors: a human donor who received an intestinal transplant. CDR3s include the opening cysteine and the closing phenylalanine or tryptophan. The D gene is left open where the match is weak.

j_call: TRBJ1-4
v_call: TRBV5-1
d_call: -
cdr3_aa: CASSADPTRRGEKLFF

j_call: TRBJ2-7
v_call: TRBV23-1
d_call: TRBD2
cdr3_aa: CASRSTSGFVYEQYF

j_call: TRBJ1-2
v_call: TRBV6-6
d_call: -
cdr3_aa: CASSYNPRGDYGYTF

j_call: TRBJ2-5
v_call: TRBV6-1
d_call: -
cdr3_aa: CASSALQETQYF

j_call: TRBJ1-5
v_call: TRBV28
d_call: -
cdr3_aa: CAMGEGVNQPQHF

j_call: TRBJ1-1
v_call: TRBV28
d_call: TRBD1
cdr3_aa: CASSYRGQGTEAFF

j_call: TRBJ1-1
v_call: TRBV19
d_call: -
cdr3_aa: CASTGTSNTEAFF

j_call: TRBJ2-4
v_call: TRBV7-3
d_call: -
cdr3_aa: CASSLNTGAKNIQYF

j_call: TRBJ1-3
v_call: TRBV19
d_call: -
cdr3_aa: CASSAQGPPGNTIYF

j_call: TRBJ2-7
v_call: TRBV21-1
d_call: -
cdr3_aa: CATPLGYEQYF

j_call: TRBJ2-5
v_call: TRBV5-6
d_call: -
cdr3_aa: CASSERQQETQYF

j_call: TRBJ2-1
v_call: TRBV28
d_call: -
cdr3_aa: CASSPGGVGREQFF

j_call: TRBJ1-3
v_call: TRBV18
d_call: -
cdr3_aa: CASLRAGRISDSGNTIYF

j_call: TRBJ2-1
v_call: TRBV7-9
d_call: -
cdr3_aa: CASSPGYPIGEQFF

j_call: TRBJ2-5
v_call: TRBV7-9
d_call: TRBD2
cdr3_aa: CASSLELQREVQTQYF

j_call: TRBJ2-5
v_call: TRBV5-4
d_call: TRBD2
cdr3_aa: CASSLAGGKETQYF

j_call: TRBJ1-2
v_call: TRBV11-2
d_call: TRBD1
cdr3_aa: CASSLDSGQVYGYTF

j_call: TRBJ1-2
v_call: TRBV19
d_call: TRBD1
cdr3_aa: CASSTLGQGYGYTF

j_call: TRBJ1-4
v_call: TRBV20-1
d_call: -
cdr3_aa: CSARDPPNKFF

j_call: TRBJ2-2
v_call: TRBV27
d_call: -
cdr3_aa: CASSSLRASGATGELFF

j_call: TRBJ2-3
v_call: TRBV5-1
d_call: -
cdr3_aa: CASSRTGNPGTDTQYF

j_call: TRBJ2-3
v_call: TRBV29-1
d_call: TRBD1
cdr3_aa: CSADWTGGYTQYF

j_call: TRBJ2-5
v_call: TRBV6-4
d_call: -
cdr3_aa: CASSSPELETQYF

j_call: TRBJ1-3
v_call: TRBV10-2
d_call: -
cdr3_aa: CASSAGTGSNGNTIYF

j_call: TRBJ2-2
v_call: TRBV28
d_call: TRBD2
cdr3_aa: CASSLAGGLAGELFF

j_call: TRBJ2-5
v_call: TRBV5-6
d_call: TRBD1
cdr3_aa: CASSQRRTGTGVQETQYF

j_call: TRBJ2-3
v_call: TRBV28
d_call: TRBD2
cdr3_aa: CASSLGLAGASTDTQYF

j_call: TRBJ2-7
v_call: TRBV9
d_call: -
cdr3_aa: CASSVARRGTYEQYF

j_call: TRBJ2-3
v_call: TRBV2
d_call: TRBD2
cdr3_aa: CASSGQTLFSGRAGTDTQYF

j_call: TRBJ2-1
v_call: TRBV11-3
d_call: TRBD2
cdr3_aa: CASSLRGSSYNEQFF

j_call: TRBJ2-7
v_call: TRBV7-6
d_call: -
cdr3_aa: CASSLVTGWSSYEQYF

j_call: TRBJ2-2
v_call: TRBV27
d_call: TRBD2
cdr3_aa: CASSPGLAGYTGELFF

j_call: TRBJ2-7
v_call: TRBV2
d_call: -
cdr3_aa: CACLGTYEQYF

j_call: TRBJ1-5
v_call: TRBV27
d_call: -
cdr3_aa: CASSRSFWQGELSNQPQHF

j_call: TRBJ1-4
v_call: TRBV6-1
d_call: -
cdr3_aa: CASSPRTGNEKLFF

j_call: TRBJ1-3
v_call: TRBV28
d_call: -
cdr3_aa: CASSLTRTVGNTIYF

j_call: TRBJ2-7
v_call: TRBV7-2
d_call: TRBD2
cdr3_aa: CASSKAAGGTYEQYF

j_call: TRBJ2-3
v_call: TRBV11-2
d_call: TRBD2
cdr3_aa: CASSLERGTDTQYF

j_call: TRBJ2-5
v_call: TRBV18
d_call: -
cdr3_aa: CASSSQMLDSEETQYF

j_call: TRBJ1-2
v_call: TRBV4-1
d_call: -
cdr3_aa: CASSHAVGGVYGYTF

j_call: TRBJ1-5
v_call: TRBV29-1
d_call: TRBD1
cdr3_aa: CSVRTGYDQPQHF

j_call: TRBJ2-5
v_call: TRBV6-5
d_call: TRBD2
cdr3_aa: CASRGLAGGIETQYF

j_call: TRBJ1-2
v_call: TRBV28
d_call: -
cdr3_aa: CASSTGQPYGYTF

j_call: TRBJ2-7
v_call: TRBV18
d_call: -
cdr3_aa: CASSPFSPDSTYEQYF

j_call: TRBJ2-7
v_call: TRBV5-1
d_call: TRBD1
cdr3_aa: CASSSQTGDSYEQYF

j_call: TRBJ1-4
v_call: TRBV19
d_call: -
cdr3_aa: CASSRQERRSEKLFF

j_call: TRBJ1-1
v_call: TRBV2
d_call: -
cdr3_aa: CASSFEWAGDTEAFF

j_call: TRBJ2-2
v_call: TRBV11-2
d_call: TRBD1
cdr3_aa: CASSLTGTGAGTGELFF

j_call: TRBJ1-5
v_call: TRBV7-3
d_call: TRBD1
cdr3_aa: CASSSSQGDYNQPQHF

j_call: TRBJ2-5
v_call: TRBV30
d_call: TRBD1
cdr3_aa: CAWSVQGGSEETQYF

j_call: TRBJ2-7
v_call: TRBV28
d_call: -
cdr3_aa: CASSLDSLYEQYF

j_call: TRBJ2-1
v_call: TRBV5-8
d_call: -
cdr3_aa: CATSLAPYNEQFF

j_call: TRBJ2-7
v_call: TRBV7-8
d_call: TRBD2
cdr3_aa: CASSPPGLAGLGSYEQYF

j_call: TRBJ1-1
v_call: TRBV27
d_call: TRBD1
cdr3_aa: CASSSPGQVNTEAFF

j_call: TRBJ2-7
v_call: TRBV27
d_call: TRBD1
cdr3_aa: CASKRTGPSSYEQYF

j_call: TRBJ2-7
v_call: TRBV28
d_call: -
cdr3_aa: CASSLLAQLYEQYF

j_call: TRBJ1-2
v_call: TRBV5-6
d_call: TRBD1
cdr3_aa: CASTYLPDRVRGYTF

j_call: TRBJ1-3
v_call: TRBV29-1
d_call: -
cdr3_aa: CSVGSGDSGNTIYF

j_call: TRBJ2-6
v_call: TRBV7-9
d_call: TRBD1
cdr3_aa: CASSGTGLSGANVLTF

j_call: TRBJ1-2
v_call: TRBV6-6
d_call: TRBD1
cdr3_aa: CASSAGGTGLNGYTF